This T cell receptor (beta chain) originates from a study of T cells in Graves' hyperthyroidism and ophthalmopathy. General observations from the study: In the blood, most expanded thyroid clonotypes above 0.001 appeared as well. Separating ophthalmopathy from stable hyperthyroidism was achieved by a 13 V-J model.

Using RNA transcripts as the source, TCR beta CDR3 regions were amplified. Primed by the HTBI set, a first-round RT-PCR was run on the TCR CDR3. In TCRdb, the multiplex PCR reads were re-called with MiXCR into one record per CDR3 protein. The sample contains 300,000 to 450,000 distinct CDR3 sequences, 15% to 20% of which appear only once. In its sample, this clonotype was seen many times. Its antigen is undetermined. Germline assignment: CDR1 ENHRY and CDR2 SYGVKD. The CDR3 is 16 residues long. Trimming left V 1 base short and J 0 bases short, with 10 bases between. Investigators excluded patients with uncontrolled infection, other autoimmune disease, pregnancy or lactation. The diagnostic basis comprised clinical symptoms, serum thyroxine and TRAb, thyroid ultrasound and orbital computed tomography.

The sequenced material came from blood. The V and J genes are TRBV10-3 and TRBJ1-3; D possibly corresponds to TRBD1 (6 bases). The TCR sequence derives from a woman aged 40-49 years with Graves' ophthalmopathy. Here the CDR3 reads CAISEYTGHSGNTIYF. The CDR3 DNA sequence: TGTGCCATCAGTGAGTACACAGGGCACTCTGGAAACACCATATATTTT.